These 24 T cell receptor beta chains were sequenced from one sample in a study of long-term antiretroviral therapy in people with HIV. Samples were assayed with immunoSEQ v3.0 at survey level. Repertoires were generated with immunoSEQ multiplex PCR, while TCRdb's copy carries only in-frame clones and drops some. The sample comprises 24,000 or so clones, approximately 90% of which are singletons, and 3.6% rests with the top ten. Material: unsorted PBMCs, obtained 1.9 years after starting antiretroviral therapy. The source is a woman aged 25-40 years with HIV.

The chain is built from TRBV6-1 and TRBJ2-1, with D perhaps given as TRBD1 or TRBD2 (6 bases each). Trimming removed 5 bases from V and 6 bases from J, with 17 bases in between. The CDR3 extends over 15 amino acids. Germline V lookup: CDR1 MNHNS, CDR2 SASEGT. The CDR3 coding sequence is TGTGCCAGCAGTCCAATCCGGGGGCATTCCAATGAGCAGTTCTTC. This gives the protein CASSPIRGHSNEQFF.

The chain links TRBV29-1 to TRBJ1-1; D is undetermined. The V end lost 4 bases, the J end lost 0 bases, and 15 bases lay between the germline ends. Germline lookup yields CDR1 SQVTM and CDR2 ANQGSEA. This CDR3 is built from 15 residues. Written as DNA, the CDR3 is TGCAGCGTTGTTGGGTTTTCGACCATGAACACTGAAGCTTTCTTT. Translating it yields CSVVGFSTMNTEAFF.

The rearrangement links TRBV30 to TRBJ1-3, with no clear D. The CDR3 has 12 residues. V gave up 3 bases and J gave up 4 bases, with 7 bases separating them. Germline lookup yields CDR1 GTSNPN and CDR2 SVGIG (reference sequence). The CDR3: CAWRTAGNTIYF. The CDR3 nucleotides read TGTGCCTGGAGGACCGCCGGAAACACCATATATTTT.

V and J are TRBV6-1 and TRBJ2-3, with D uncertain. The CDR3 is 13 residues long. Trimming took off 7 bases at V and 4 bases at J, with 12 bases between the two ends. Per germline, CDR1 MNHNS and CDR2 SASEGT. The CDR3 nucleotides read TGTGCCAGCAAGGTCTCGAGTCCAGATACGCAGTATTTT. Translation gives CASKVSSPDTQYF.

This chain links TRBV27 with TRBJ2-7; maybe TRBD2 (6 bases). CDR1 is MNHEY and CDR2 is SMNVEV in the germline V gene (reference sequence). V lost 6 bases, J lost 1 base, and 19 bases lay in between. The CDR3 is 16 amino acids. This chain's CDR3 is CASSHASGGRSYEQYV. The CDR3, as DNA: TGTGCCAGCAGCCACGCCTCCGGGGGTAGGTCCTACGAGCAGTACGTC.

The chain employs TRBV27 and TRBJ2-2, with D unclear. This CDR3 is built from 12 residues. The germline V and J ends were trimmed by 3 bases and 5 bases, with 4 bases remaining between them. CDR1 and CDR2 (germline): MNHEY, SMNVEV (reference sequence). CDR3 sequence (DNA): TGTGCCAGCAGTTTCAAGACCGGGGAGCTGTTTTTT. Translation gives CASSFKTGELFF.

The chain couples TRBV5-1 to TRBJ2-5, with D tentatively TRBD2 (5 bases). Trimming removed 5 bases from V and 0 bases from J, with 11 bases in between. CDR1 and CDR2 from the germline V gene are SGHRS and YFSETQ. CDR3 size: 14 residues. The CDR3 spells CASRFGGDQETQYF. The DNA of the CDR3 is TGCGCCAGCAGATTCGGAGGCGACCAAGAGACCCAGTACTTC. The variable domain in full, completed from reference TRBV5-1 and TRBJ2-5, reads KAGVTQTPRYLIKTRGQQVTLSCSPISGHRSVSWYQQTPGQGLQFLFEYFSETQRNKGNFPGRFSGRQFSNSRSEMNVSTLELGDSALYLCASRFGGDQETQYFGPGTRLLVL.

The gene calls are TRBV7-8 and TRBJ1-1; D is possibly TRBD1 (6 bases). Trimming left V 2 bases short and J 2 bases short, with 9 bases between. This CDR3 has 14 residues. Germline lookup yields CDR1 SGHVS and CDR2 FQNEAQ. CDR3 sequence reads: CASSLLDSNTEAFF. CDR3 bases: TGTGCCAGCAGCTTATTGGACAGTAACACTGAAGCTTTCTTT.

The chain recombines TRBV27 with TRBJ2-3, with D perhaps matching TRBD2 (6 bases). Germline CDR1 MNHEY, CDR2 SMNVEV (reference sequence). Trimming removed 5 bases from V and 3 bases from J, with 24 bases in between. The CDR3 extends over 18 amino acids. The CDR3 DNA reads TGTGCCAGCAGTACTCCTACCAGGTATGGAGGACTAACAGATACGCAGTATTTT. Its translation: CASSTPTRYGGLTDTQYF.

This chain connects TRBV19 to TRBJ1-5, with no clear D. Trimming left V 5 bases short and J 8 bases short, with 13 bases between. The CDR3 loop spans 13 amino acids. CDR1 LNHDA and CDR2 SQIVND come from the germline V gene (reference sequence). The CDR3 loop is CASSFSRVEPQHF. The CDR3 DNA reads as TGTGCCAGTAGTTTCAGCAGAGTGGAGCCCCAGCATTTT.

The chain is built from TRBV7-2 and TRBJ1-2, with a possible D match to TRBD1 (5 bases). Trimming removed 5 bases at V and 4 bases at J, with 14 bases between. This CDR3 has 14 amino acids. Per germline, CDR1 SGHTA and CDR2 FQGNSA. The chain's CDR3 is CASSPARGIYGYTF. The CDR3 DNA reads TGTGCCAGCAGCCCGGCGCGGGGGATCTATGGCTACACCTTC.

The V and J genes are TRBV6-1 and TRBJ2-7, with D tentatively TRBD1 (6 bases). Trimming stripped 4 bases from V and 4 bases from J, with 11 bases between. The germline V gene encodes CDR1 MNHNS and CDR2 SASEGT. The CDR3 contains 13 residues. The CDR3 DNA follows: TGTGCCAGCAGTGTCTCAGGGGATTACGAGCAGTACGTC. It encodes CASSVSGDYEQYV.

This sequence joins TRBV11-2 and TRBJ2-7; 8 nucleotides align to TRBD1. V shed 5 bases, J shed 3 bases, and the junction held 9 bases outside the gene matches. The CDR3 length is 15 residues. Per the germline V gene, CDR1 is SGHAT and CDR2 is FQNNGV. CDR3 loop: CASSVTTGAYYEQYF. CDR3 DNA: TGTGCCAGCAGCGTCACGACAGGGGCTTACTACGAGCAGTACTTC.

This chain joins TRBV13 and TRBJ2-5; the D is unclear. Germline assignment: CDR1 PRHDT and CDR2 FYEKMQ (reference sequence). CDR3 length: 16 amino acids. The V end lost 3 bases, the J end lost 4 bases, and 18 bases lay between the germline ends. As DNA, the CDR3 is TGTGCCAGCAGCTTTTCTCCGGGCCCCGGGCCAGAGACCCAGTACTTC. Translated, it gives CASSFSPGPGPETQYF.

This rearrangement joins TRBV7-3 to TRBJ1-1; no reliable D call. Germline assignment: CDR1 SGHTA and CDR2 FQGTGA. The ends were cut back, 2 bases at V and 3 bases at J, with 7 bases in the middle. CDR3 size: 13 residues. The CDR3 here is CASSLSFYTEAFF. In DNA form, the CDR3 reads TGTGCCAGCAGCTTATCTTTCTACACTGAAGCTTTCTTT.

In its sample, this clone was seen once. For the CDR3, the DNA is TGTGCCAGCAGCTTAGAGGGGGGGTCTACCGGGGGTTACAATGAGCAGTTCTTC. It codes for CASSLEGGSTGGYNEQFF. The rearrangement joins TRBV7-8 to TRBJ2-1, with a tentative D call TRBD2 (7 bases). V shed 1 base and J shed 4 bases, with 20 bases lying between them. Per germline, CDR1 SGHVS and CDR2 FQNEAQ. The CDR3 consists of 18 residues. The whole variable domain, remainder taken from reference TRBV7-8 and TRBJ2-1, is GAGVSQSPRYKVAKRGQDVALRCDPISGHVSLFWYQQALGQGPEFLTYFQNEAQLDKSGLPSDRFFAERPEGSVSTLKIQRTQQEDSAVYLCASSLEGGSTGGYNEQFFGPGTRLTVL.

The chain recombines TRBV7-9 with TRBJ1-6; tentative D call: TRBD1 (5 bases). The CDR3 contains 15 residues. Trimming removed 3 bases at V and 8 bases at J, with 14 bases between. Germline assignment: CDR1 SEHNR and CDR2 FQNEAQ (reference sequence). In DNA form, the CDR3 reads TGTGCCAGCAGCTTGGTGGGACGGGGGGATTCACCCCTCCACTTT. It yields the protein CASSLVGRGDSPLHF. Full variable domain (missing parts from reference TRBV7-9 and TRBJ1-6): DTGVSQNPRHKITKRGQNVTFRCDPISEHNRLYWYRQTLGQGPEFLTYFQNEAQLEKSRLLSDRFSAERPKGSFSTLEIQRTEQGDSAMYLCASSLVGRGDSPLHFGNGTRLTVT.

This clone has just a few counts. V is TRBV2 and J is TRBJ1-5, with TRBD1 identical over 9 bases. V lost 2 bases, J lost 6 bases, and 5 bases stayed unmatched. CDR3 size: 15 residues. From germline, CDR1 is SNHLY and CDR2 FYNNEI. CDR3 DNA: TGTGCCAGCAGTGAAACAGGGGGCCCAAGTCAGCCCCAGCATTTT. Its protein is CASSETGGPSQPQHF.

V is TRBV6-5 and J is TRBJ1-5, with no clear D. The ends were cut back, 2 bases at V and 2 bases at J, with 10 bases in the middle. This CDR3 region has 15 residues. CDR1 is MNHEY, CDR2 SVGAGI, per germline. The CDR3 DNA reads as TGTGCCAGCAGTTACGCCCGGAGAGGCAATCAGCCCCAGCATTTT. This translates into CASSYARRGNQPQHF.

This clone was seen just once. V usage is TRBV11-2 and J usage is TRBJ2-7; D perhaps matches TRBD1 (5 bases). This CDR3 is built from 15 residues. Germline values: CDR1 SGHAT, CDR2 FQNNGV. The V end was cut by 1 base, the J end by 6 bases, with 16 bases between. CDR3 sequence: CASSLGPGYLGEQYV. The DNA of the CDR3 is TGTGCCAGCAGCTTAGGTCCAGGGTATCTTGGCGAGCAGTACGTC.

For the CDR3, the DNA is TGTGCCAGCAGCCAAGTTTCGGGAGTCCCTGAAGCTTTCTTT. This translates into CASSQVSGVPEAFF. The chain uses TRBV4-2 and TRBJ1-1; D gene ambiguous. Trimming left V 1 base short and J 6 bases short, with 12 bases between. CDR1 LGHNA and CDR2 YNFKEQ come from the germline V gene. This CDR3 comprises 14 residues.

This clone was seen just once. The chain combines TRBV5-6 with TRBJ1-5; D might be TRBD1 (5 bases). From germline, CDR1 is SGHDT and CDR2 YYEEEE. The CDR3 has 12 amino acids. Deletions cut 4 bases from V and 5 bases from J, with 7 bases between. This CDR3 reads CASSLGDQPQHF. The CDR3 DNA follows: TGTGCCAGCAGCCTAGGGGATCAGCCCCAGCATTTT.

The chain links TRBV15 to TRBJ1-2, with TRBD1 as a possible D gene (5 bases). The CDR3 has 14 residues. Germline V gene lookup returns CDR1 LNHNV and CDR2 YYDKDF (reference sequence). V lost 8 bases, J lost 4 bases, and 17 bases lay in between. The CDR3 sequence: CATGGYGEGYGYTF. In nucleotides, the CDR3 is TGTGCCACCGGGGGGTACGGGGAGGGCTATGGCTACACCTTC.

The CDR3 loop reads CASSELRGGYQETQYF. The CDR3 nucleotides are TGTGCCAGCAGTGAATTGCGGGGGGGTTACCAAGAGACCCAGTACTTC. The J gene is TRBJ2-5, the V gene TRBV6-1; 9 bases are shared with TRBD2. The germline V gene has CDR1 MNHNS and CDR2 SASEGT. J lost 0 bases, V lost 2 bases, and 4 bases had no gene match. The CDR3 spans 16 residues.